A selection of T cell receptor beta chains follows, all from one sample in a study of T cell responses to AZD1222 COVID-19 vaccine. Here immunoSEQ multiplex PCR was the method, and the copy in TCRdb shows in-frame clones only, minus some. The table has some 120,000 clones, roughly 82% seen once; the top ten hold roughly a quarter. The material was peripheral blood, obtained 28 days after the second AZD1222 dose. Source of these receptors: an adult who received the AZD1222 COVID-19 vaccine. CDR3s include the opening cysteine and the closing phenylalanine or tryptophan. The order of the fields is J gene, D gene, V gene, clone size, CDR3 protein, CDR3 DNA. D genes are given only for firm matches. Some rows mark clone size as missing; the rest say once, few, many or name a class of expanded clone.

j_gene: TRBJ1-5; d_gene: TRBD1; v_gene: TRBV18; abundance: -; CDR3aa: CASSSTGSNQPQHF; CDR3nt: TGTGCCAGCTCATCGACAGGGTCCAATCAGCCCCAGCATTTT
j_gene: TRBJ2-1; d_gene: TRBD2; v_gene: TRBV11-3; abundance: -; CDR3aa: CASSAGGGARFNEQFF; CDR3nt: TGTGCCAGCAGTGCGGGGGGTGGGGCGCGATTCAATGAGCAGTTCTTC
j_gene: TRBJ2-3; d_gene: -; v_gene: TRBV20-1; abundance: once; CDR3aa: CSASLGGAGTDTQYF; CDR3nt: TGCAGTGCTAGTCTCGGCGGGGCCGGCACAGATACGCAGTATTTT
j_gene: TRBJ2-7; d_gene: -; v_gene: TRBV12-3/TRBV12-4; abundance: -; CDR3aa: CASSSGGYEQYF; CDR3nt: TGTGCCAGCAGTTCCGGCGGCTACGAGCAGTACTTC
j_gene: TRBJ2-2; d_gene: TRBD1; v_gene: TRBV9; abundance: -; CDR3aa: CASSERQGYTGELFF; CDR3nt: TGTGCCAGCAGCGAAAGACAGGGATACACCGGGGAGCTGTTTTTT
j_gene: TRBJ2-7; d_gene: TRBD2; v_gene: TRBV6-6; abundance: -; CDR3aa: CASSYGERGLGYEQYF; CDR3nt: TGTGCCAGCAGTTACGGTGAGCGGGGGCTGGGGTACGAGCAGTACTTC
j_gene: TRBJ1-2; d_gene: -; v_gene: TRBV29-1; abundance: few; CDR3aa: CSVPGPRGGYTF; CDR3nt: TGCAGCGTTCCGGGGCCGAGGGGTGGCTACACCTTC
j_gene: TRBJ1-1; d_gene: -; v_gene: TRBV5-4; abundance: -; CDR3aa: CASSLGQLMNTEAFF; CDR3nt: TGTGCCAGCAGCTTGGGCCAGCTTATGAACACTGAAGCTTTCTTT
j_gene: TRBJ2-5; d_gene: TRBD1; v_gene: TRBV18; abundance: -; CDR3aa: CASSPRQGSRETQYF; CDR3nt: TGTGCCAGCTCACCTCGACAGGGGAGTAGAGAGACCCAGTACTTC
j_gene: TRBJ1-6; d_gene: -; v_gene: TRBV14; abundance: -; CDR3aa: CASSQVLGDSPLHF; CDR3nt: TGTGCCAGCAGCCAAGTCCTCGGGGATTCACCCCTCCACTTT
j_gene: TRBJ2-3; d_gene: -; v_gene: TRBV30; abundance: -; CDR3aa: CAWRETSTDTQYF; CDR3nt: TGTGCCTGGAGAGAGACTAGCACAGATACGCAGTATTTT